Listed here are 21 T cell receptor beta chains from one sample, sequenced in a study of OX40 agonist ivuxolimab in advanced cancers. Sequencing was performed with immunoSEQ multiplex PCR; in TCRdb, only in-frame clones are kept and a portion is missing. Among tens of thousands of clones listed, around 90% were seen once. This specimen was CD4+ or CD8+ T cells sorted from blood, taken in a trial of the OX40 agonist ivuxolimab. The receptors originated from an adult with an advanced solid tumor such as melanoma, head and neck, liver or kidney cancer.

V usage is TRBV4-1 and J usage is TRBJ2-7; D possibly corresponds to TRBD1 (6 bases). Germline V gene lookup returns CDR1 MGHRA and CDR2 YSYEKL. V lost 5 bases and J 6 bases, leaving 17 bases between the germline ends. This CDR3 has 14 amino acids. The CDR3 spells CASSLHYRVPEQYF. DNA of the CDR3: TGCGCCAGCAGCTTACATTACAGGGTCCCCGAGCAGTACTTC.

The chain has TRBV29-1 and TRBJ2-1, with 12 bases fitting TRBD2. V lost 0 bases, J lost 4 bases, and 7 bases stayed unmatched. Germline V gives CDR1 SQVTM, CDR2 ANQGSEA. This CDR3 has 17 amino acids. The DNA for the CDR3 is TGCAGCGTTGAAGATCTTTCTAGCGGGAGGGTTTACAATGAGCAGTTCTTC. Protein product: CSVEDLSSGRVYNEQFF.

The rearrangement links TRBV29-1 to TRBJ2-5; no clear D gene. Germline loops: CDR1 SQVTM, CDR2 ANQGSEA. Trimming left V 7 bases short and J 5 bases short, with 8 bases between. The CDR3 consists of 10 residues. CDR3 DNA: TGCAGCGCCTCCCAGGAGACCCAGTACTTC. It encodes CSASQETQYF.

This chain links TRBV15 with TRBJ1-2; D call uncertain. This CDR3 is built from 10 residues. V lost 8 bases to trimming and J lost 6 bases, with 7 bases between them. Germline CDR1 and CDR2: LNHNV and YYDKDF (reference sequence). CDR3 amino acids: CATPVHGYTF. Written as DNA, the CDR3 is TGTGCCACCCCAGTGCATGGCTACACCTTC.

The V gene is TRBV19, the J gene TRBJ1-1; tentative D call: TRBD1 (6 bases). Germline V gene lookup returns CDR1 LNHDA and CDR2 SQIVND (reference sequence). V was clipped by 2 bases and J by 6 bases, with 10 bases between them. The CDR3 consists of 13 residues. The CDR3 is CASSIQGIAEAFF. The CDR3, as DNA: TGTGCCAGTAGTATACAGGGGATCGCTGAAGCTTTCTTT. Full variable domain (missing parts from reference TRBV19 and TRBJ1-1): DGGITQSPKYLFRKEGQNVTLSCEQNLNHDAMYWYRQDPGQGLRLIYYSQIVNDFQKGDIAEGYSVSREKKESFPLTVTSAQKNPTAFYLCASSIQGIAEAFFGQGTRLTVV.

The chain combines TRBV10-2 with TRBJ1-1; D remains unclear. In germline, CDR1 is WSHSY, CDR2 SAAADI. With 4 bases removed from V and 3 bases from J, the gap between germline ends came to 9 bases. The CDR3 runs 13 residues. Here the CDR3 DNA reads TGCGCCAGCAGTGTAAATATGGACACTGAAGCTTTCTTT. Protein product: CASSVNMDTEAFF.

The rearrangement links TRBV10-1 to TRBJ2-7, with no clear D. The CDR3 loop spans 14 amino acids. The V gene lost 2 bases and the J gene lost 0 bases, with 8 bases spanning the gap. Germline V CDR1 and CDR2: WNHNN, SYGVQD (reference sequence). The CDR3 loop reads CASSEARSSYEQYF. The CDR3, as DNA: TGCGCCAGCAGTGAGGCGCGTAGCTCCTACGAGCAGTACTTC.

CDR3 in DNA: TGTGCCAGCAGCCCGCGGACAGCTAACTATGGCTACACCTTC. Translating it yields CASSPRTANYGYTF. The chain recombines TRBV21-1 with TRBJ1-2; TRBD1 reflects the table's D call only, with no check against the DNA. TRBV21-1 is noted as a pseudogene. The CDR3 is made up of 14 amino acids.

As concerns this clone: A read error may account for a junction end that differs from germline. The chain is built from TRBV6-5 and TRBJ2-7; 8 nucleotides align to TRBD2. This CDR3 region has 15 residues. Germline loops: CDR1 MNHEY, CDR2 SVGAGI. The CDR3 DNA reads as TGTGCCCGCAGTTACAACGCACTAGCGGTCCACGAGCAGTACTTC. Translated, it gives CARSYNALAVHEQYF.

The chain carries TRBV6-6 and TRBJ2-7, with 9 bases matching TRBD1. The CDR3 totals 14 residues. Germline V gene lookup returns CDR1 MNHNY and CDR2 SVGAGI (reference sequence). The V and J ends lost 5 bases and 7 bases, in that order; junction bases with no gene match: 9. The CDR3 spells CASSHPGQGLEQYF. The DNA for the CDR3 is TGTGCCAGCAGTCACCCGGGACAGGGCTTAGAGCAGTACTTC.

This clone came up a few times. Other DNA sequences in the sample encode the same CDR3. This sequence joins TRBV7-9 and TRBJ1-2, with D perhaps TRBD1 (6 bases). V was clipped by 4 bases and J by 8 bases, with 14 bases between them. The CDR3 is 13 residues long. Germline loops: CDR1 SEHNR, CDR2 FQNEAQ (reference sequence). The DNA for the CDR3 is TGTGCCAGCAGCTCCGGGACACCCAGCGGCTACACCTTC. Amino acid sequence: CASSSGTPSGYTF.

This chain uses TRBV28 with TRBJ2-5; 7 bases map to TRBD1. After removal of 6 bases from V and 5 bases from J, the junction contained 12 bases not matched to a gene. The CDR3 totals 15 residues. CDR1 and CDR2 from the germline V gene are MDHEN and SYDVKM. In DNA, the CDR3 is TGTGCCAGCAGACCAATGACAGGGTCCGGTGAGACCCAGTACTTC. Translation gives CASRPMTGSGETQYF.

In DNA form, the CDR3 reads TGCGCCAGCAACAAGCGCACCGGGGAGCTGTTTTTT. This encodes CASNKRTGELFF. The V and J genes are TRBV5-1 and TRBJ2-2; D unclear. Germline V gene data show CDR1 as SGHRS and CDR2 as YFSETQ. The CDR3 loop spans 12 amino acids. Trimming took off 6 bases at V and 4 bases at J, with 7 bases between the two ends.

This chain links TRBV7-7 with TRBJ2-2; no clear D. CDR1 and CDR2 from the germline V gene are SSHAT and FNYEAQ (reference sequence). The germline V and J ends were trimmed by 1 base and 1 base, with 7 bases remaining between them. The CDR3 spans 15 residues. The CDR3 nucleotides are TGTGCCAGCAGCTTAGTTATAGGGAACACCGGGGAGCTGTTTTTT. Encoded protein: CASSLVIGNTGELFF.

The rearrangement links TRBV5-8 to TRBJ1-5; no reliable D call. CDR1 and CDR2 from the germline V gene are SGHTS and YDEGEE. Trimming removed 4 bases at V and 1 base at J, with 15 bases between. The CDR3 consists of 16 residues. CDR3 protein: CASSPWVSTSNQPQHF. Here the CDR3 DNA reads TGTGCCAGCAGCCCTTGGGTCAGTACGAGCAATCAGCCCCAGCATTTT.

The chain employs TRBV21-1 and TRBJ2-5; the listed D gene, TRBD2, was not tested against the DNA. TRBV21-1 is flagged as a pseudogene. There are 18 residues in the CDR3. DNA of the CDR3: TGTGCCAGCAGCAAAGAGGGGAGGGAGGGGGGAGTTCTGGAGACCCAGTACTTC. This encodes CASSKEGREGGVLETQYF.

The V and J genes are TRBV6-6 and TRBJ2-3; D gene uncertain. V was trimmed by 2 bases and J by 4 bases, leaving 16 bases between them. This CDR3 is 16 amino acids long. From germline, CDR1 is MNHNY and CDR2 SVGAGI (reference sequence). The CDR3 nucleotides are TGTGCCAGCAGTTACATAGGACCGAACGTTGCAGATACGCAGTATTTT. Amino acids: CASSYIGPNVADTQYF.

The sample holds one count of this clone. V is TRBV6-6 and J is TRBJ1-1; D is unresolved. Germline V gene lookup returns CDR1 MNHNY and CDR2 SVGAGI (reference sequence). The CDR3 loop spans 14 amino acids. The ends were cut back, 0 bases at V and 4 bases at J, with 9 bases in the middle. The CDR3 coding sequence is TGTGCCAGCAGTTACTCGGGTCGGAGCACTGAAGCTTTCTTT. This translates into CASSYSGRSTEAFF.

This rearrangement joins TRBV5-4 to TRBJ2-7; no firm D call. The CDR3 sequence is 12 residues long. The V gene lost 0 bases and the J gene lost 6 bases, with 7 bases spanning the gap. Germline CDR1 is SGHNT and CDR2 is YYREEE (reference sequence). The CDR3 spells CASSLGESEQYF. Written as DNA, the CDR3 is TGTGCCAGCAGCTTGGGGGAATCCGAGCAGTACTTC.

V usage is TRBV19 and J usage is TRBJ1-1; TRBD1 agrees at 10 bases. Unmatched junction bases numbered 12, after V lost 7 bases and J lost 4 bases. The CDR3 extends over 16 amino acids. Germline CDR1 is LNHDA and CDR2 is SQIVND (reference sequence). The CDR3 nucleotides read TGTGCCAGTACGGCGGAAGGGACAGGGGTATCCACTGAAGCTTTCTTT. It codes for CASTAEGTGVSTEAFF.

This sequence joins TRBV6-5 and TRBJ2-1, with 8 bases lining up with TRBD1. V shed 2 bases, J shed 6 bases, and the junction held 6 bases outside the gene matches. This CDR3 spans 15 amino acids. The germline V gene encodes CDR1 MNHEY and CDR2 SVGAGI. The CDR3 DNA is TGTGCCAGCAGTTACGGACAGGGTGAGAGCAATGAGCAGTTCTTC. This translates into CASSYGQGESNEQFF.